This TCR beta chain stems from a study of CD8+ T cells in alopecia areata. Stated treatment: oral pan-JAK inhibitor, 5-10 mg twice daily. In alopecia areata patients, both lesional scalp punch biopsies and peripheral blood were collected. RNA extraction and reverse transcription yielded cDNA as sequencing template. The table came from immunoSEQ multiplex PCR; TCRdb's copy has only in-frame clones and leaves some out. The sample includes a few hundred thousand clones, more than 30% of them seen just once. The germline V gene has CDR1 SQVTM and CDR2 ANQGSEA. The V end was cut by 7 bases, the J end by 4 bases, with 12 bases between. This CDR3 region has 12 residues.

The chain is built from TRBV29-1 and TRBJ2-3; D ambiguous. The sequenced sample was CD4+ T cells sorted from blood, obtained between weeks 30 and 35, from a patient treated with tofacitinib. The TCR originated in a human donor with alopecia areata. The DNA of the CDR3 is TGCAGCGCCGCTAAATCGGCAGATACGCAGTATTTT. Translated, it gives CSAAKSADTQYF.